What follows describes a single T cell receptor beta chain. The sample is drawn from a study of shared clonotypes between healthy human individuals. The CDR3 spans 15 residues. Trimming took 3 bases from V and 7 from J, leaving 19 bases between them. Germline V gene lookup returns CDR1 SGHRS and CDR2 YFSETQ. Methods used by the authors: Quality scores were absent from the junction-only immunoSEQ sequences, so filtering differed. TCRdb's copy holds only in-frame clones and misses some; the assay was immunoSEQ multiplex PCR. V and J calls and clone size are copied from that table; D and trimming were computed from the DNA. This table holds roughly 2 million clones, approximately 96% found once.

The TCR sequence derives from a man younger than 35 in good health. Source material: naive CD4+ T cells sorted from blood. Subset defined: CD45RA+ positively selected. The chain links TRBV5-1 to TRBJ1-2, with TRBD1 as a possible D gene (5 bases). The CDR3: CASSSGDPLAIGYTF. In DNA form, the CDR3 reads TGCGCCAGCAGCTCCGGGGACCCGCTAGCGATTGGCTACACCTTC.